The 27 T cell receptor beta chains reported below all come from one sample, sequenced in a study of blood T cell repertoires in COVID-19. Using immunoSEQ multiplex PCR, the repertoire was profiled, and TCRdb retains in-frame clones only, with some absent. The sample yields some 110,000 clones, approximately 80% seen once. Sequenced input: peripheral blood. The receptor source for this set is a man in his sixties or seventies with active or convalescent COVID-19.

The chain employs TRBV19 and TRBJ2-3, with TRBD2 identical over 7 bases. Germline loops: CDR1 LNHDA, CDR2 SQIVND (reference sequence). V gave up 7 bases and J gave up 0 bases; unmatched junction bases: 7. CDR3 length: 15 residues. CDR3 coding DNA: TGTGCCAGTACCATTAGCGGGCGTAGCACAGATACGCAGTATTTT. This translates into CASTISGRSTDTQYF.

The CDR3 DNA reads TGTGCCAGCAGCCAAGGGGAGATGGCTTCACCCCTCCACTTT. It encodes CASSQGEMASPLHF. V is TRBV4-2 and J is TRBJ1-6; no firm D call. The CDR3 runs 14 residues. V was clipped by 1 base and J by 9 bases, with 10 bases between them. Per germline, CDR1 LGHNA and CDR2 YNFKEQ.

The chain combines TRBV24-1 with TRBJ2-1; D gene uncertain. V lost 4 bases and J lost 5, with 14 bases in between. Germline CDR1 reads KGHDR; CDR2 reads SFDVKD. The CDR3 is 15 residues long. The CDR3 loop reads CATSDPAMGHNEQFF. In DNA form, the CDR3 reads TGTGCCACCAGTGACCCTGCGATGGGCCACAATGAGCAGTTCTTC.

The rearrangement uses TRBV7-8 and TRBJ1-3; D remains ambiguous. Germline CDR1 SGHVS, CDR2 FQNEAQ. The CDR3 has 16 residues. The germline V and J ends were trimmed by 2 bases and 4 bases, with 15 bases remaining between them. CDR3 nucleotide sequence: TGTGCCAGCAGCTTAAACGGTCCCACCACCGGAAACACCATATATTTT. Translated: CASSLNGPTTGNTIYF.

The chain couples TRBV5-1 to TRBJ2-7; the match to TRBD1 covers 8 bases. This CDR3 is 14 amino acids long. The trim removed 2 bases at V and 2 bases at J, leaving 3 bases unmatched. Per the germline V gene, CDR1 is SGHRS and CDR2 is YFSETQ. CDR3: CASSLTGGPYEQYF. The CDR3 nucleotides are TGCGCCAGCAGCTTAACAGGGGGGCCCTACGAGCAGTACTTC. Filled out from reference TRBV5-1 and TRBJ2-7, the complete variable domain reads KAGVTQTPRYLIKTRGQQVTLSCSPISGHRSVSWYQQTPGQGLQFLFEYFSETQRNKGNFPGRFSGRQFSNSRSEMNVSTLELGDSALYLCASSLTGGPYEQYFGPGTRLTVT.

The chain links TRBV7-2 to TRBJ2-6, with 10 bases that match TRBD1. CDR1 and CDR2 (germline): SGHTA, FQGNSA. The CDR3 is 17 amino acids. V was pared by 5 bases and J by 0 bases, with 4 bases of the junction left unmatched. CDR3 DNA: TGTGCCAGCAGCCTGGGACAGGGGTTCTCTGGGGCCAACGTCCTGACTTTC. It yields the protein CASSLGQGFSGANVLTF.

Regarding this clone: At one boundary the junction diverges from the germline segment, which might be a read error. The chain uses TRBV6-1 and TRBJ2-7; maybe TRBD2 (5 bases). The CDR3 has 17 amino acids. The germline CDR1 and CDR2 sequences are MNHNS and SASEGT. The CDR3 region has the DNA TGTGCTAGCAGTGTGCGGGCTGCGAACTCAGATCCCTACGAGCAGTACTTC. This encodes CASSVRAANSDPYEQYF.

V and J are TRBV5-1 and TRBJ1-6; tentative D call: TRBD1 (5 bases). The germline gives CDR1 SGHRS, CDR2 YFSETQ. The V gene lost 7 bases and the J gene lost 5 bases, with 10 bases spanning the gap. This CDR3 is 13 amino acids long. CDR3 nucleotides: TGCGCCAGCGCGGGGGGGAATAATTCACCCCTCCACTTT. It yields the protein CASAGGNNSPLHF.

The chain uses TRBV29-1 and TRBJ2-6, with no clear D. V lost 0 bases and J lost 0, with 6 bases in between. CDR3 length equals 15 residues. Germline V gives CDR1 SQVTM, CDR2 ANQGSEA. The CDR3 region is CSVEDNNSGANVLTF. Here the CDR3 DNA reads TGCAGCGTTGAAGACAACAACTCTGGGGCCAACGTCCTGACTTTC.

V and J are TRBV5-6 and TRBJ1-2; 7 positions match TRBD1. V was clipped by 1 base and J by 4 bases; unmatched bases: 7. The CDR3 is 15 residues long. Germline V CDR1 and CDR2: SGHDT, YYEEEE. CDR3 in amino acids: CASSLITGVGYGYTF. The DNA for the CDR3 is TGTGCCAGCAGCTTGATCACAGGGGTTGGCTATGGCTACACCTTC.

The chain joins TRBV5-4 to TRBJ1-1, with TRBD1 matching over 9 bases. J lost 11 bases, V lost 2 bases, and 13 bases had no gene match. The germline V gene encodes CDR1 SGHNT and CDR2 YYREEE (reference sequence). The CDR3 contains 15 residues. The CDR3 protein is CASSLTGTGPTRAFF. The CDR3, as DNA: TGTGCCAGCAGCTTAACCGGGACAGGGCCTACTAGGGCTTTCTTT.

The CDR3 sequence is CASGVLGKGIGNTIYF. CDR3 DNA: TGTGCCAGTGGTGTCTTGGGGAAGGGGATTGGAAACACCATATATTTT. This sequence joins TRBV19 and TRBJ1-3, with D maybe TRBD1 (5 bases). This CDR3 has 16 residues. Germline loops: CDR1 LNHDA, CDR2 SQIVND (reference sequence). Trimming removed 8 bases at V and 3 bases at J, with 20 bases between.

The chain links TRBV7-3 to TRBJ1-6, with TRBD1 as a possible D gene (5 bases). CDR3 length: 19 residues. The germline V gene has CDR1 SGHTA and CDR2 FQGTGA. The ends were cut back, 3 bases at V and 2 bases at J, with 20 bases in the middle. The CDR3 region is CASSLTGRGRTPYNSPLHF. CDR3 DNA: TGTGCCAGCAGCTTGACGGGGAGAGGGAGGACACCCTATAATTCACCCCTCCACTTT.

This chain connects TRBV5-1 to TRBJ1-2; 8 nucleotides agree with TRBD1. CDR1 and CDR2 (germline): SGHRS, YFSETQ. J gave up 0 bases and V 2 bases, and 6 bases lay outside the gene matches. The CDR3 has 16 residues. CDR3 sequence (DNA): TGCGCCAGCAGCTTTACCCGGACAGGGCCTAACTATGGCTACACCTTC. It yields the protein CASSFTRTGPNYGYTF.

V gene TRBV4-3 combines with J gene TRBJ2-1; 9 bases line up with TRBD2. This CDR3 has 17 amino acids. The V and J ends lost 0 bases and 7 bases, in that order; junction bases with no gene match: 10. Looked up from germline, CDR1 is LGHNA and CDR2 is YSLEER. Written as DNA, the CDR3 is TGCGCCAGCAGCCAAGATTCCTGGCGGGGGGGCCTAAATGAGCAGTTCTTC. Its protein product is CASSQDSWRGGLNEQFF.

The CDR3 here is CASSLPRGPAYF. As DNA, the CDR3 is TGTGCCAGCAGCCTACCCAGGGGGCCCGCCTATTTT. This rearrangement joins TRBV7-2 to TRBJ2-3, with 8 bases aligning to TRBD1. CDR1 is SGHTA and CDR2 is FQGNSA in the germline V gene. J was trimmed by 15 bases and V by 5 bases; bases with no gene match: 10. The CDR3 totals 12 residues.

This chain links TRBV7-8 with TRBJ1-1; D possibly corresponds to TRBD1 (5 bases). The germline V gene encodes CDR1 SGHVS and CDR2 FQNEAQ. Trimming removed 0 bases from V and 1 base from J, with 6 bases in between. The CDR3 runs 14 residues. The CDR3 bases are TGTGCCAGCAGCTTAGCGGGGCGGAACACTGAAGCTTTCTTT. The encoded protein is CASSLAGRNTEAFF.

CDR3 sequence reads: CASNPTLQGTNQPQHF. DNA of the CDR3: TGTGCCAGCAACCCAACTCTACAGGGGACCAATCAGCCCCAGCATTTT. The chain uses TRBV27 and TRBJ1-5, with 7 bases identical to TRBD1. The CDR3 consists of 16 residues. V dropped 7 bases and J dropped 3; count of bases not matched to a gene: 12. Per the germline V gene, CDR1 is MNHEY and CDR2 is SMNVEV (reference sequence).

In the case of this clone: The sample contains more than one DNA sequence encoding this CDR3. V gene TRBV5-1 combines with J gene TRBJ1-1; 8 bases are shared with TRBD1. V lost 3 bases to trimming and J lost 0 bases; unmatched junction nucleotides: 4. This CDR3 spans 15 amino acids. Per germline, CDR1 SGHRS and CDR2 YFSETQ. The DNA for the CDR3 is TGCGCCAGCAGCTCTGGGACAGGAATGAACACTGAAGCTTTCTTT. Amino acids: CASSSGTGMNTEAFF. The variable domain in full, completed from reference TRBV5-1 and TRBJ1-1, reads KAGVTQTPRYLIKTRGQQVTLSCSPISGHRSVSWYQQTPGQGLQFLFEYFSETQRNKGNFPGRFSGRQFSNSRSEMNVSTLELGDSALYLCASSSGTGMNTEAFFGQGTRLTVV.

The genes are TRBV9 and TRBJ2-3, with a possible D match to TRBD2 (5 bases). V lost 4 bases, J lost 3 bases, and 18 bases lay in between. Germline V gives CDR1 SGDLS, CDR2 YYNGEE. There are 16 residues in the CDR3. CDR3 sequence reads: CASSPSPGRATDTQYF. The CDR3 region has the DNA TGTGCCAGCAGCCCCAGCCCGGGGAGAGCGACAGATACGCAGTATTTT. Drawing the rest from reference TRBV9 and TRBJ2-3, the complete variable domain is DSGVTQTPKHLITATGQRVTLRCSPRSGDLSVYWYQQSLDQGLQFLIQYYNGEERAKGNILERFSAQQFPDLHSELNLSSLELGDSALYFCASSPSPGRATDTQYFGPGTRLTVL.

The chain employs TRBV6-5 and TRBJ1-1; D might be TRBD1 (5 bases). The CDR3 extends over 14 amino acids. CDR1 and CDR2 (germline): MNHEY, SVGAGI. The ends were cut back, 5 bases at V and 2 bases at J, with 12 bases in the middle. The CDR3 here is CASSIQEPNTEAFF. The CDR3 coding sequence is TGTGCCAGCAGTATACAGGAACCTAACACTGAAGCTTTCTTT.

V and J are TRBV6-2 or TRBV6-3 and TRBJ1-1; D is ambiguous. Germline V gene data show CDR1 as MNHEY and CDR2 as SVGEGT. The ends were cut back, 5 bases at V and 10 bases at J, with 11 bases in the middle. The CDR3 has 11 amino acids. CDR3 coding DNA: TGTGCCAGCAGTCAACCGAGTACAGCTTTCTTT. Protein: CASSQPSTAFF.

V and J are TRBV20-1 and TRBJ2-1; 11 nucleotides match TRBD1. Germline V CDR1 and CDR2: DFQATT, SNEGSKA (reference sequence). V trimming: 3 bases; J trimming: 5 bases; junction bases outside the gene matches: 6. The CDR3 is made up of 15 amino acids. CDR3 coding DNA: TGCAGTGCTAGTGGCTGGGACAGGGGGAACAATGAGCAGTTCTTC. Translation: CSASGWDRGNNEQFF.

Relative to its sample, this clone is medium-sized. The J gene is TRBJ2-1, the V gene TRBV12-3 or TRBV12-4, with D maybe TRBD1 (6 bases). The CDR3 has 13 residues. The V and J ends lost 3 bases and 7 bases respectively, with 10 bases between them. In DNA form, the CDR3 reads TGTGCCAGCAGTTTTGGGGGCTGGAATGAGCAGTTCTTC. Its translation is CASSFGGWNEQFF.

The chain couples TRBV4-3 to TRBJ2-1; TRBD2 might be the D (6 bases). Trimming left V 3 bases short and J 5 bases short, with 17 bases between. The germline V gene has CDR1 LGHNA and CDR2 YSLEER. The CDR3 has 16 amino acids. CDR3 protein: CASSQLPGLTDNEQFF. DNA of the CDR3: TGCGCCAGCAGCCAGCTCCCGGGACTCACTGACAATGAGCAGTTCTTC.

V usage is TRBV9 and J usage is TRBJ1-3, with 8 nucleotides matching TRBD1. The CDR3 runs 15 residues. V dropped 2 bases and J dropped 3; count of bases not matched to a gene: 4. CDR1 is SGDLS and CDR2 is YYNGEE in the germline V gene. The CDR3 nucleotides read TGTGCCAGCAGCGTGCAGGGGGCTGGTGGAAACACCATATATTTT. Residues: CASSVQGAGGNTIYF.

The table lists this clone with a count of one. The chain recombines TRBV2 with TRBJ2-1; 11 positions match TRBD2. The V gene's germline CDR1 is SNHLY and CDR2 FYNNEI. The J segment lost 5 bases and the V segment lost 5 bases, leaving 5 bases of the junction unmatched. The CDR3 has 15 residues. CDR3 sequence reads: CASSRTSGPNNEQFF. CDR3 DNA: TGTGCCAGCAGTAGGACTAGCGGGCCTAACAATGAGCAGTTCTTC.